The TCR beta chain under discussion was sequenced for a study of cytomegalovirus exposure and HLA in healthy donors. On this clone: Its antigen is not identified.

General study results and limits: Reportedly, cytomegalovirus status was diagnosed with high sensitivity and specificity. The study flagged fewer than 200 TCR beta chains as cytomegalovirus-associated. For most TCR sequences rarity was the rule, although some public TCRs occurred in many donors.

Primers for the PCR totalled 60 Vbeta and 13 Jbeta. Using immunoSEQ multiplex PCR, the repertoire was profiled, and TCRdb retains in-frame clones only, with some absent. The table shows about 210,000 clones, with 75% to 80% occurring only once. Germline V CDR1 and CDR2: LNHDA, SQIVND (reference sequence). The CDR3 has 14 amino acids. V was pared by 3 bases and J by 9 bases, with 15 bases between. The gene calls are TRBV19 and TRBJ1-5; D is undetermined. The specimen was PBMCs. This TCR came from a male donor in good health and CMV-seronegative. Written as DNA, the CDR3 is TGTGCCAGTAGTATCAAGCGGGGAGGTGGGCCCCAGCATTTT. Encoded protein: CASSIKRGGGPQHF.